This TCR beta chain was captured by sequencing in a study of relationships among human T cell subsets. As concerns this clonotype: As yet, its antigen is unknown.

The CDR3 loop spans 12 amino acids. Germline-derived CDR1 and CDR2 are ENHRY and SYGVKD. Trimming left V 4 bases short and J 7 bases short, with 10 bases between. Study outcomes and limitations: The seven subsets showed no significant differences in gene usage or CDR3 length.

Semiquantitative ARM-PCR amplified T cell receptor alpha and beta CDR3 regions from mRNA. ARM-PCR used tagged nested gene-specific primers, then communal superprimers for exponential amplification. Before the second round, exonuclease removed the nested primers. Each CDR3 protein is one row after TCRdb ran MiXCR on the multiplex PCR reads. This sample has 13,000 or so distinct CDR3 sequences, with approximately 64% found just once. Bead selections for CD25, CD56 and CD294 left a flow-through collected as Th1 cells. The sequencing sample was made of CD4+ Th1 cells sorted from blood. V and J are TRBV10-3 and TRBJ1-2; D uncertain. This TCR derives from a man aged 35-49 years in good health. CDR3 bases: TGTGCCATCAGTGCCACAGAGACTGGCTACACCTTC. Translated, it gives CAISATETGYTF.